Listed here are 12 T cell receptor beta chains from one sample, sequenced in a study of kidney transplant recipient with SARS-CoV-2 infection. TCRdb re-analysed the reads in MiXCR, keeping a single row per CDR3 protein. The repertoire includes fewer than 250,000 distinct CDR3 sequences, 29% of them detected once, and around 7.8% sits in the top ten. This sample comprised a blood sample, obtained at baseline and on day 111 from a kidney transplant recipient. The receptors were gathered from a young adult male patient who had COVID-19 and was a kidney transplant recipient. T cells may partly derive from the graft donor.

This clonotype was seen repeatedly, ten times or more. The V gene is TRBV5-1, the J gene TRBJ2-7, with TRBD1 matching over 7 bases. The CDR3 length is 12 residues. Unmatched junction bases numbered 6, after V lost 5 bases and J lost 7 bases. Germline V gives CDR1 SGHRS, CDR2 YFSETQ. The DNA of the CDR3 is TGCGCCAGCAGGGGGGACAGCCGGGAGCAGTACTTC. Its translation is CASRGDSREQYF.

For this clonotype: This clone may be a read error of a much larger clone one base away. The genes are TRBV11-3 and TRBJ1-2, with D unresolved. Germline values: CDR1 SGHNT, CDR2 YENEEA. V lost 5 bases and J lost 4, with 23 bases in between. The CDR3 spans 17 residues. The CDR3 sequence: CASSGSFDLGKAYGYTF. The CDR3 DNA reads TGTGCCAGCAGCGGATCCTTCGATCTCGGAAAGGCCTATGGCTACACCTTC.

This clonotype was seen a single time. A much larger clone lies a single base off, so this may be a read error. The chain joins TRBV20-1 to TRBJ1-1; TRBD1 matches 7 bases. The germline V gene has CDR1 DFQATT and CDR2 SNEGSKA (reference sequence). The CDR3 sequence is 12 residues long. The junction had 8 bases not matched to a gene; V was cut back by 5 bases and J by 8 bases. This chain's CDR3 is CSAATGNGEAFF. In nucleotides, the CDR3 is TGCAGTGCTGCGACAGGGAATGGAGAAGCTTTCTTT.

This clonotype has ten or more counts. The V call is TRBV19, the J call TRBJ1-4; perhaps TRBD1 as D (6 bases). Per germline, CDR1 LNHDA and CDR2 SQIVND (reference sequence). CDR3 length: 14 residues. V lost 4 bases and J lost 4, with 10 bases in between. The CDR3 DNA reads as TGTGCCAGTAGTACCGGACAGAATAATGAAAAACTGTTTTTT. This codes for CASSTGQNNEKLFF.

The gene calls are TRBV12-3 or TRBV12-4 and TRBJ2-7; D is unclear. This CDR3 contains 12 residues. The CDR3 protein is CVSSFGAYEQYV. In DNA, the CDR3 is TGTGTCAGCAGTTTTGGGGCCTACGAGCAGTACGTC.

The rearrangement links TRBV10-2 to TRBJ1-1; D gene ambiguous. The CDR3 has 13 amino acids. V lost 3 bases and J 3 bases, leaving 8 bases between the germline ends. Germline-derived CDR1 and CDR2 are WSHSY and SAAADI. This CDR3 is CASSELIDTEAFF. CDR3 DNA: TGCGCCAGCAGTGAACTAATAGACACTGAAGCTTTCTTT.

This clonotype showed up just a few times. J is TRBJ1-2 and V is TRBV6-5; D gene uncertain. The ends were cut back, 5 bases at V and 4 bases at J, with 23 bases in the middle. Germline V gene sequence: CDR1 MNHEY, CDR2 SVGAGI. The length of the CDR3 is 17 residues. The CDR3 loop reads CASSERPSMRKTYGYTF. The CDR3 DNA reads as TGTGCCAGCAGTGAGCGACCCTCTATGCGAAAGACCTATGGCTACACCTTC.

This clonotype was seen many times. This sequence joins TRBV15 and TRBJ1-2; D is undetermined. The CDR3 totals 17 residues. V dropped 5 bases and J dropped 4 bases, with 23 bases sitting between them. Germline-derived CDR1 and CDR2 are LNHNV and YYDKDF (reference sequence). The CDR3 bases are TGTGCCACCAGCCCGGGCGGAAGGTGTGGAAAGACCTATGGCTACACCTTC. Protein product: CATSPGGRCGKTYGYTF.

This clonotype was recorded a few times. This chain connects TRBV20-1 to TRBJ2-1; 7 nucleotides line up with TRBD1. Germline V gene data show CDR1 as DFQATT and CDR2 as SNEGSKA (reference sequence). The CDR3 spans 16 residues. V was pared by 5 bases and J by 0 bases, with 10 bases of the junction left unmatched. In DNA form, the CDR3 reads TGCAGTGCTCCTGACAGGGCGTCCAGCTCCTACAATGAGCAGTTCTTC. Its translation: CSAPDRASSSYNEQFF.

This clonotype was detected ten times or more. The chain combines TRBV2 with TRBJ2-1; 10 bases agree with TRBD2. CDR1 and CDR2 (germline): SNHLY, FYNNEI. CDR3 size: 15 residues. The V and J ends lost 6 bases and 7 bases, in that order; junction bases with no gene match: 9. CDR3 in DNA: TGTGCCAGCAGCACCGGGACTAGCGTCAGGAATGAGCAGTTCTTC. Its translation: CASSTGTSVRNEQFF. The full variable domain, with the rest looked up from reference TRBV2 and TRBJ2-1, is EPEVTQTPSHQVTQMGQEVILRCVPISNHLYFYWYRQILGQKVEFLVSFYNNEISEKSEIFDDQFSVERPDGSNFTLKIRSTKLEDSAMYFCASSTGTSVRNEQFFGPGTRLTVL.

This chain joins TRBV8-2 and TRBJ2-6; TRBD2 was called by the table and not checked on the DNA. TRBV8-2 is termed a pseudogene. There are 17 residues in the CDR3. CDR3 in amino acids: CGNRRRITQSRANVLTF. In nucleotides, the CDR3 is TGTGGCAACAGAAGGAGGATAACACAAAGTCGGGCCAACGTCCTGACTTTC.

On this clonotype itself: Just one base apart from a much larger clone, this may be a read error. The J gene is TRBJ1-2, the V gene TRBV6-2 or TRBV6-3; D unclear. There are 17 residues in the CDR3. V dropped 4 bases and J dropped 4 bases, with 22 bases sitting between them. CDR1 is MNHEY, CDR2 SVGEGT, per germline. CDR3 nucleotide sequence: TGTGCCAGCAGTTCGGGCGTGGAATGTAGAAAGACCTATGGCTACACCTTC. Protein sequence: CASSSGVECRKTYGYTF.